This T cell receptor beta chain stems from a study of response to subunit inactivated influenza vaccine. Notes on this clonotype: Its antigen is unidentified.

Trimming stripped 3 bases from V and 1 base from J, with 7 bases between. The germline CDR1 and CDR2 sequences are GTSNPN and SVGIG (reference sequence). The CDR3 totals 12 residues. One entry per CDR3 protein results from TCRdb running MiXCR on the RT-PCR reads. The sample comprises about 650,000 distinct CDR3 sequences, 11% to 15% of which are singletons, and about 7.6% rests with the top ten. Overall study results and limits: The study's authors posited that every seasonal influenza vaccination enlists few new T cells.

The chain has TRBV30 and TRBJ2-7, with D possibly TRBD2 on 5 matching bases. This clonotype was obtained from a man between 45 and 60 years old who received an inactivated influenza vaccine. The sample here was PBMCs from blood, taken around 14 days before vaccination. CDR3 sequence: CAWRAASYEQYF. The CDR3 DNA is TGTGCCTGGAGAGCGGCTTCCTACGAGCAGTACTTC. The variable domain in full, completed from reference TRBV30 and TRBJ2-7, reads SQTIHQWPATLVQPVGSPLSLECTVEGTSNPNLYWYRQAAGRGLQLLFYSVGIGQISSEVPQNLSASRPQDRQFILSSKKLLLSDSGFYLCAWRAASYEQYFGPGTRLTVT.